These 27 T cell receptor beta chains share one sample of origin, sequenced in a study of cytomegalovirus exposure and HLA in healthy donors. Primers included in the PCR were 60 Vbeta and 13 Jbeta primers. Sequenced by immunoSEQ multiplex PCR; TCRdb stores in-frame clones only, minus some. The table records roughly 190,000 clones, 9.5% of them present only once. Sequenced: PBMCs. These receptors came from a woman aged 25 to 39 in good health and CMV-seropositive.

This clone was picked up a small number of times. The rearrangement links TRBV5-1 to TRBJ1-1, with 7 bases identical to TRBD1. J was trimmed by 3 bases and V by 4 bases; bases with no gene match: 9. Germline V CDR1 and CDR2: SGHRS, YFSETQ. This CDR3 is 15 amino acids long. The CDR3 is CASSTGGRGDTEAFF. CDR3 in DNA: TGCGCCAGCAGCACCGGGGGCAGGGGGGACACTGAAGCTTTCTTT.

This clone was counted between two and nine times. This chain connects TRBV5-1 to TRBJ2-5; 12 bases agree with TRBD1. V was pared by 0 bases and J by 5 bases, with 5 bases of the junction left unmatched. The CDR3 loop spans 16 amino acids. Looked up from germline, CDR1 is SGHRS and CDR2 is YFSETQ. Here the CDR3 reads CASSLAGTGGSETQYF. Written as DNA, the CDR3 is TGCGCCAGCAGCTTGGCCGGGACAGGGGGCAGTGAGACCCAGTACTTC.

This clone was counted between two and nine times. The V call is TRBV10-1, the J call TRBJ2-5, with D possibly matching TRBD2 (6 bases). The CDR3 spans 16 residues. V dropped 0 bases and J dropped 2 bases, with 13 bases sitting between them. In germline, CDR1 is WNHNN, CDR2 SYGVQD (reference sequence). The CDR3 is CASSESHARGQETQYF. CDR3 nucleotides: TGCGCCAGCAGTGAGTCGCACGCCCGGGGGCAAGAGACCCAGTACTTC.

This chain connects TRBV25-1 to TRBJ2-4; the match to TRBD2 covers 8 bases. Looked up from germline, CDR1 is MGHDK and CDR2 is SYGVNS. V lost 1 base, J lost 1 base, and 3 bases stayed unmatched. CDR3 length equals 16 residues. CDR3 bases: TGTGCCAGCAGTGAATCTAAGCGGGAGGCCAAAAACATTCAGTACTTC. Translating gives CASSESKREAKNIQYF.

This clone occurred a few times. The chain recombines TRBV7-9 with TRBJ1-1, with D possibly matching TRBD1 (5 bases). From germline, CDR1 is SEHNR and CDR2 FQNEAQ (reference sequence). The CDR3 loop spans 13 amino acids. Trimming removed 4 bases at V and 9 bases at J, with 15 bases between. CDR3 nucleotides: TGTGCCAGCAGCTCTCGGGGGGGGACTAAAGCTTTCTTT. Translation: CASSSRGGTKAFF.

This clone was detected a few times. This rearrangement joins TRBV6-1 to TRBJ2-7; maybe TRBD1 (5 bases). Germline CDR1 and CDR2: MNHNS and SASEGT. This CDR3 contains 14 residues. The V end lost 6 bases, the J end lost 4 bases, and 16 bases lay between the germline ends. The CDR3 region is CASRWTTAGYEQYF. CDR3 bases: TGTGCCAGCAGGTGGACGACAGCTGGTTACGAGCAGTACTTC.

This sequence joins TRBV6-5 and TRBJ1-2, with 7 bases that match TRBD1. The CDR3 length is 15 residues. J gave up 2 bases and V 6 bases, and 9 bases lay outside the gene matches. CDR1 is MNHEY, CDR2 SVGAGI, per germline. In nucleotides, the CDR3 is TGTGCCAGCAGCCTAGGGACAGAACTAAACTATGGCTACACCTTC. This encodes CASSLGTELNYGYTF.

The chain uses TRBV11-3 and TRBJ1-1; 11 bases agree with TRBD1. CDR1 SGHNT and CDR2 YENEEA come from the germline V gene. The CDR3 contains 18 residues. V lost 5 bases to trimming and J lost 5 bases; unmatched junction nucleotides: 16. The CDR3 loop reads CASSHVINPDRGHTEAFF. In DNA form, the CDR3 reads TGTGCCAGCAGCCACGTAATTAACCCGGACAGGGGGCATACTGAAGCTTTCTTT.

This clone was counted between two and nine times. The chain recombines TRBV2 with TRBJ1-1; 10 bases are shared with TRBD1. The germline gives CDR1 SNHLY, CDR2 FYNNEI. This CDR3 comprises 15 residues. J was trimmed by 3 bases and V by 3 bases; bases with no gene match: 4. CDR3 in DNA: TGTGCCAGCAGTGAGCGGGGACAGGGGTACACTGAAGCTTTCTTT. Amino acid sequence: CASSERGQGYTEAFF.

The rearrangement links TRBV30 to TRBJ2-5, with TRBD2 matching over 12 bases. The J call may be in error: the DNA end matches TRBJ2-7 better. The germline CDR1 and CDR2 sequences are GTSNPN and SVGIG (reference sequence). The CDR3 consists of 15 residues. Here the CDR3 DNA reads TGTGCCTGGAGTGTTCGGACTAGCGGGAAATCCGAGCAGTACTTC. This gives the protein CAWSVRTSGKSEQYF.

The CDR3 DNA is TGTGCCAGCGCCTTCGGGTCAGAGACCGGGGAGCTGTTTTTT. Encoded protein: CASAFGSETGELFF. The chain has TRBV7-6 and TRBJ2-2; D not certain. The CDR3 runs 14 residues. Germline V CDR1 and CDR2: SGHVS, FNYEAQ. V lost 8 bases and J 5 bases, leaving 15 bases between the germline ends.

This sequence joins TRBV13 and TRBJ2-3; D perhaps matches TRBD1 (6 bases). The CDR3 covers 15 residues. Germline-derived CDR1 and CDR2 are PRHDT and FYEKMQ (reference sequence). Trimming left V 7 bases short and J 0 bases short, with 14 bases between. CDR3 sequence: CASTNTGSSTDTQYF. CDR3 DNA sequence: TGTGCCAGCACAAATACAGGGTCCAGCACAGATACGCAGTATTTT.

In the case of this clone: Distinct nucleotide sequences in the sample also encode this CDR3. The chain recombines TRBV2 with TRBJ1-2, with D tentatively TRBD1 (5 bases). Germline CDR1 is SNHLY and CDR2 is FYNNEI. This CDR3 comprises 14 residues. The V end lost 6 bases, the J end lost 1 base, and 12 bases lay between the germline ends. CDR3 loop: CASSEMGRNYGYTF. The CDR3 region has the DNA TGTGCCAGCAGCGAGATGGGGCGTAACTATGGCTACACCTTC.

The CDR3 DNA is TGTGCCAGCCGGAGTCCCCTAGCGGGAGCGTTCTATGAGCAGTTCTTC. It yields the protein CASRSPLAGAFYEQFF. The chain employs TRBV2 and TRBJ2-1; 10 bases are a match to TRBD2. The CDR3 totals 16 residues. CDR1 and CDR2 (germline): SNHLY, FYNNEI. V was clipped by 8 bases and J by 8 bases; unmatched bases: 15.

This clone came up a few times. The V call is TRBV11-2, the J call TRBJ2-1; the D is unclear. The V end was cut by 8 bases, the J end by 0 bases, with 14 bases between. There are 15 residues in the CDR3. Germline assignment: CDR1 SGHAT and CDR2 FQNNGV. CDR3 nucleotides: TGTGCCAGCTCCCAACCCCGAGGCTCCTACAATGAGCAGTTCTTC. Encoded protein: CASSQPRGSYNEQFF.

The chain employs TRBV23-1 and TRBJ2-7; D uncertain. TRBV23-1 is assigned to the ORF class and has an uncertain function. This CDR3 is 14 amino acids long. V lost 0 bases, J lost 0 bases, and 6 bases lay in between. CDR3 bases: TGCGCCAGCAGTCAATCATCCAGCTCCTACGAGCAGTACTTC. Protein product: CASSQSSSSYEQYF.

The chain couples TRBV15 to TRBJ2-1, with 11 nucleotides matching TRBD2. After removal of 6 bases from V and 5 bases from J, the junction contained 6 bases not matched to a gene. Looked up from germline, CDR1 is LNHNV and CDR2 is YYDKDF (reference sequence). There are 15 residues in the CDR3. The CDR3 here is CATRVGLAENNEQFF. In nucleotides, the CDR3 is TGTGCCACCAGAGTGGGACTAGCGGAGAACAATGAGCAGTTCTTC.

The V and J genes are TRBV18 and TRBJ2-3, with D perhaps TRBD2 (5 bases). Germline CDR1 reads KGHSH; CDR2 reads LQKENI. This CDR3 has 19 residues. The V end was cut by 3 bases, the J end by 0 bases, with 22 bases between. As DNA, the CDR3 is TGTGCCAGCTCACCTTCCTCTCCCGGGCCGCTAGCTAGCACAGATACGCAGTATTTT. Its translation: CASSPSSPGPLASTDTQYF.

The V gene is TRBV14, the J gene TRBJ2-7; possible D gene TRBD2, 6 bases. The germline V gene has CDR1 SGHDN and CDR2 FVKESK. The V and J ends lost 2 bases and 0 bases respectively, with 11 bases between them. This CDR3 comprises 15 residues. The CDR3 loop is CASSQTRRDSYEQYF. CDR3 nucleotides: TGTGCCAGCAGCCAAACACGGCGGGACTCCTACGAGCAGTACTTC.

This clone was counted only a few times. The chain is built from TRBV27 and TRBJ2-1, with D unresolved. The CDR3 is 15 amino acids. Germline loops: CDR1 MNHEY, CDR2 SMNVEV (reference sequence). Trimming took off 5 bases at V and 0 bases at J, with 11 bases between the two ends. CDR3 sequence (DNA): TGTGCCAGCAGTCTTCTACCTCTCTCCTACAATGAGCAGTTCTTC. Translation: CASSLLPLSYNEQFF.

This clone was counted only a few times. The chain carries TRBV7-9 and TRBJ1-5; TRBD1 is a possible D gene (5 bases). Germline V gene sequence: CDR1 SEHNR, CDR2 FQNEAQ (reference sequence). The length of the CDR3 is 15 residues. V gave up 3 bases and J gave up 2 bases, with 11 bases separating them. In nucleotides, the CDR3 is TGTGCCAGCAGCTTTATGACAGACGGCAATCAGCCCCAGCATTTT. Protein product: CASSFMTDGNQPQHF.

The rearrangement joins TRBV9 to TRBJ2-1; maybe TRBD2 (6 bases). The CDR3 consists of 14 residues. Trimming cost V 4 bases and J 2 bases, with 10 bases left between them. Germline CDR1 is SGDLS and CDR2 is YYNGEE. CDR3 nucleotides: TGTGCCAGCAGCACGGAGCGGGCCTACAATGAGCAGTTCTTC. Translating gives CASSTERAYNEQFF.

This rearrangement joins TRBV5-1 to TRBJ1-1; D gene ambiguous. This CDR3 spans 15 amino acids. V dropped 0 bases and J dropped 5 bases, with 14 bases sitting between them. In germline, CDR1 is SGHRS, CDR2 YFSETQ. CDR3 in amino acids: CASSLEGSWWTEAFF. For the CDR3, the DNA is TGCGCCAGCAGCTTGGAAGGGAGTTGGTGGACTGAAGCTTTCTTT.

In this sample, this clone turned up many times. The V gene is TRBV6-1, the J gene TRBJ1-2, with D perhaps TRBD1 (5 bases). Germline V CDR1 and CDR2: MNHNS, SASEGT. The CDR3 length is 16 residues. V was cut by 0 bases and J by 8 bases, with 19 bases left in between. The CDR3 here is CASSEASTVGAWGYTF. CDR3 bases: TGTGCCAGCAGTGAAGCCTCGACAGTAGGGGCCTGGGGCTACACCTTC.

This clone has just a few counts. The rearrangement links TRBV29-1 to TRBJ2-1, with TRBD1 matching 7 bases. Germline CDR1 reads SQVTM; CDR2 reads ANQGSEA. CDR3 length: 12 amino acids. The V and J ends lost 6 bases and 5 bases, in that order; junction bases with no gene match: 4. CDR3 region: CSVQTGNNEQFF. CDR3 DNA sequence: TGCAGCGTGCAGACAGGGAACAATGAGCAGTTCTTC.

The genes are TRBV10-3 and TRBJ2-3; 8 bases are shared with TRBD2. J gave up 2 bases and V 6 bases, and 7 bases lay outside the gene matches. Germline CDR1 and CDR2: ENHRY and SYGVKD. CDR3 length equals 15 residues. CDR3 sequence: CAISGLAGATDTQYF. The CDR3 DNA reads TGTGCCATCAGCGGACTAGCTGGGGCCACAGATACGCAGTATTTT.

The chain employs TRBV21-1 and TRBJ1-5; TRBD1, the table's D call, lacks a check against the DNA. TRBV21-1 is a listed pseudogene. This CDR3 is 9 amino acids long. As DNA, the CDR3 is TGTGCCAGCAGCGGGGACAGTTATTTT. Amino acid sequence: CASSGDSYF.